This TCR beta chain is drawn from a study of blood T cell repertoires in COVID-19. About the research overall: Acute and convalescent COVID-19 samples came from the United States, Italy and Spain. In each case, the material was cDNA or gDNA derived from T cells, B-cell-depleted T cells, or PBMCs.

Per the original methods: Reference gene primer amplification gave nucleated cell count estimates. Sequencing used immunoSEQ multiplex PCR; TCRdb keeps in-frame clones, though not all of them. Clone size and V and J calls were adopted from that table, with D and trimming inferred from the DNA. The repertoire consists of some 150,000 clones, with roughly 84% occurring once and the leading ten covering about 0.95%. Germline V gene data show CDR1 as SNHLY and CDR2 as FYNNEI. With 7 bases clipped from V and 6 bases from J, the junction kept 10 bases outside the gene matches. This CDR3 is built from 15 residues.

The TCR was taken from a man between 40 and 49 years old with acute or convalescent COVID-19. Material for sequencing was peripheral blood. V usage is TRBV2 and J usage is TRBJ1-5; TRBD1 agrees at 9 bases. The CDR3 here is CASKEQGALGQPQHF. In DNA, the CDR3 is TGTGCCAGCAAAGAACAGGGGGCTTTAGGTCAGCCCCAGCATTTT.